These 6 T cell receptor beta chains were all obtained from the same sample, sequenced in a study of shared clonotypes between healthy human individuals. The method was immunoSEQ multiplex PCR; TCRdb's version includes in-frame clones alone and lacks a portion of them. The sample has 2,100,000 or so clones; more than 90% are singletons. Sequenced sample: naive CD4+ T cells sorted from blood. The subset is: CD45RA+ positively selected. The receptors come from a man younger than 35 in good health.

The V gene is TRBV7-9, the J gene TRBJ2-3; the match to TRBD2 covers 7 bases. Germline CDR1 reads SEHNR; CDR2 reads FQNEAQ (reference sequence). Trimming took 6 bases from V and 0 from J; bases not matched to a gene: 3. CDR3 size: 14 residues. The CDR3 is CASREGLSTDTQYF. CDR3 nucleotides: TGTGCCAGCAGAGAGGGACTAAGCACAGATACGCAGTATTTT. The entire variable domain, with the rest obtained from reference TRBV7-9 and TRBJ2-3, is as follows: DTGVSQNPRHKITKRGQNVTFRCDPISEHNRLYWYRQTLGQGPEFLTYFQNEAQLEKSRLLSDRFSAERPKGSFSTLEIQRTEQGDSAMYLCASREGLSTDTQYFGPGTRLTVL.

This clone has a single count. J is TRBJ1-1 and V is TRBV6-5, with TRBD1 matching 11 bases. V was pared by 4 bases and J by 1 base, with 5 bases of the junction left unmatched. Looked up from germline, CDR1 is MNHEY and CDR2 is SVGAGI. The CDR3 sequence is 16 residues long. The CDR3 region has the DNA TGTGCCAGCAGTTCGGACAGGGGGCATGGGAACACTGAAGCTTTCTTT. It is translated as CASSSDRGHGNTEAFF.

A note on this clone: Other DNA variants within this sample encode the same CDR3. The rearrangement uses TRBV27 and TRBJ2-7; 10 nucleotides align to TRBD1. With 5 bases clipped from V and 0 bases from J, the junction kept 4 bases outside the gene matches. Germline V lookup: CDR1 MNHEY, CDR2 SMNVEV (reference sequence). This CDR3 comprises 15 residues. The CDR3 reads CASSLGQGVSYEQYF. CDR3 nucleotide sequence: TGTGCCAGCAGTCTCGGACAGGGGGTCTCCTACGAGCAGTACTTC.

CDR3: CAWSVPGDTSSYEQYF. The DNA for the CDR3 is TGTGCCTGGAGTGTACCCGGGGACACGAGCTCCTACGAGCAGTACTTC. This rearrangement joins TRBV30 to TRBJ2-7; possible D gene TRBD1, 6 bases. This CDR3 region has 16 residues. The V end lost 0 bases, the J end lost 0 bases, and 15 bases lay between the germline ends. CDR1 is GTSNPN, CDR2 SVGIG, per germline (reference sequence).

The chain uses TRBV20-1 and TRBJ2-5; D gene unclear. Per germline, CDR1 DFQATT and CDR2 SNEGSKA (reference sequence). Between the trimmed V and J ends, which lost 6 bases and 5 bases, there was a span of 10 bases. The CDR3 has 11 amino acids. This CDR3 is CSAGKGETQYF. CDR3 sequence (DNA): TGCAGTGCGGGGAAAGGGGAGACCCAGTACTTC.

This clone appeared once. The V gene is TRBV28, the J gene TRBJ2-1; TRBD2 agrees at 16 bases. Germline V gives CDR1 MDHEN, CDR2 SYDVKM. This CDR3 is built from 19 residues. Trimming removed 6 bases from V and 7 bases from J; junction bases left unmatched: 15. CDR3 loop: CASSPTPGTSGGARNEQFF. The CDR3 DNA follows: TGTGCCAGCAGCCCTACACCCGGGACTAGCGGGGGGGCCCGGAATGAGCAGTTCTTC. The full variable domain, its missing parts supplied by reference TRBV28 and TRBJ2-1, is DVKVTQSSRYLVKRTGEKVFLECVQDMDHENMFWYRQDPGLGLRLIYFSYDVKMKEKGDIPEGYSVSREKKERFSLILESASTNQTSMYLCASSPTPGTSGGARNEQFFGPGTRLTVL.